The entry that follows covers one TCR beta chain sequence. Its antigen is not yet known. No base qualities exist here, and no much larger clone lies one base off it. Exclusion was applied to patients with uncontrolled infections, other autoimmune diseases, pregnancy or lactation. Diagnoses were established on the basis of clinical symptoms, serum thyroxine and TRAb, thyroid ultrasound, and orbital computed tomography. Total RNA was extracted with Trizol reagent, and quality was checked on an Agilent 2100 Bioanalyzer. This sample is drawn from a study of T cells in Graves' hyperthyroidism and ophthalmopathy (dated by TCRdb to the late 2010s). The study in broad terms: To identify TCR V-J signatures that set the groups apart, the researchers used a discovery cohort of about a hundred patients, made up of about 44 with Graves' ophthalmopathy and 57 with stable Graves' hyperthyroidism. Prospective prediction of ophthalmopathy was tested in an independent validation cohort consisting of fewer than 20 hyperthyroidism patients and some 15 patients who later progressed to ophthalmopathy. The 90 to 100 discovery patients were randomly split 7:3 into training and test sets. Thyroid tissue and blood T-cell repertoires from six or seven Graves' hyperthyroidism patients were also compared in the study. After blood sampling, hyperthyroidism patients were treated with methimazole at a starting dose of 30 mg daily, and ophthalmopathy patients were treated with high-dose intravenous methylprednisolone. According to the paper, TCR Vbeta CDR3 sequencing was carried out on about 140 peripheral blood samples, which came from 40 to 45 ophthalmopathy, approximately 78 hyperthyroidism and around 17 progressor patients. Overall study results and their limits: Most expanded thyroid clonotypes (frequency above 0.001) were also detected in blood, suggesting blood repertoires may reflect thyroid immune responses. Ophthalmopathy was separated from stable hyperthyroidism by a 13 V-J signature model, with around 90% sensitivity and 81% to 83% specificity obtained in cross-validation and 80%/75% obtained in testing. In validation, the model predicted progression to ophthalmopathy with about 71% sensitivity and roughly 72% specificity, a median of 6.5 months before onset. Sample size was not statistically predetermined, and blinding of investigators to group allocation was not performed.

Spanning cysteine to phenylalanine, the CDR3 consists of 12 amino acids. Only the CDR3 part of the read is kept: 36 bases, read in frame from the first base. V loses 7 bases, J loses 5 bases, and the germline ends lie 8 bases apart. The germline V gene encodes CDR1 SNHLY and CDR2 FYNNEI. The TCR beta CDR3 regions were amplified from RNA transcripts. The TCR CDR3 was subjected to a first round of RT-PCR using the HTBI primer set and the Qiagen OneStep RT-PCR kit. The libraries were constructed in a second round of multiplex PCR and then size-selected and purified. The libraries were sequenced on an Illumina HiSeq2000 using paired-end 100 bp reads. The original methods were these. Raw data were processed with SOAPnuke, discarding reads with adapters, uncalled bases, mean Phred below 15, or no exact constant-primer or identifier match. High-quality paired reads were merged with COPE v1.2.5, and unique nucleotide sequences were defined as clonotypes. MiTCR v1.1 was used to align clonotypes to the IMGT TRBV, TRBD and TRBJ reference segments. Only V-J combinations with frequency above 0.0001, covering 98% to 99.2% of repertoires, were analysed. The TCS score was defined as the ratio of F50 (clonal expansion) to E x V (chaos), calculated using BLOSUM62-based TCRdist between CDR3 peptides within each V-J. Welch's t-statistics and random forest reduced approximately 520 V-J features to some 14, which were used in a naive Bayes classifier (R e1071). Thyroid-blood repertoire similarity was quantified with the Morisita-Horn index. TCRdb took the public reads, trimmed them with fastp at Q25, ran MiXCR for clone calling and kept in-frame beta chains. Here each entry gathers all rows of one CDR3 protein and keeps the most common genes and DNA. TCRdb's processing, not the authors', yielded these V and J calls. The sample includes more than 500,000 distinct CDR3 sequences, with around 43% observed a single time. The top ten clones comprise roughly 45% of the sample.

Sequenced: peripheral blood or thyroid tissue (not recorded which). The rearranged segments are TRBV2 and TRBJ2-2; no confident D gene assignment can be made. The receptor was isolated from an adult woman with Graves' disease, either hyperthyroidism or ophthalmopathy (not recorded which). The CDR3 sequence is CASTELTGELFF. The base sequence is TGTGCCAGCACTGAGTTAACCGGGGAGCTGTTTTTT.